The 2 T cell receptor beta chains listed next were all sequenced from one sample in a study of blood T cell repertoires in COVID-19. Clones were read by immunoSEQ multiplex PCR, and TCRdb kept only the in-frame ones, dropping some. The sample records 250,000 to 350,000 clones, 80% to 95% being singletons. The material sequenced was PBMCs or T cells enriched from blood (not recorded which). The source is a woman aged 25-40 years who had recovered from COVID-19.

In DNA, the CDR3 is TGTGCCAGCAGCAAAGCCTTCGAATTCTTCGGACTAGTGGGGGGGGAGACCCAGTACTTC. It translates to CASSKAFEFFGLVGGETQYF. This chain joins TRBV21-1 and TRBJ2-5; TRBD2 is the table's D call, not checked against the DNA. TRBV21-1 is reported as a pseudogene. The CDR3 is 20 residues long.

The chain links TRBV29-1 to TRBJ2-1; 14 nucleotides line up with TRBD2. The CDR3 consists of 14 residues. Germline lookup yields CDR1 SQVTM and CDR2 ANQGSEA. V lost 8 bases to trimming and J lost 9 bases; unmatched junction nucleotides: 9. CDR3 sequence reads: CSTPGLAGVGEQFF. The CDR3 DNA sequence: TGCAGCACTCCGGGACTAGCGGGAGTCGGTGAGCAGTTCTTC.